The clone carrying this T cell receptor (beta chain) has ten or more counts. Germline V gives CDR1 SGHNT, CDR2 YENEEA. Trimming removed 2 bases at V and 1 base at J, with 11 bases between. CDR3 size: 16 residues. This entry comes from a study of sequential checkpoint blockade in melanoma. As for the study in general: Twenty-two patients had tumor biopsies before treatment and at week 13.

TCRdb keeps only in-frame clones here, not all; method: immunoSEQ multiplex PCR. The top ten hold around 9.3% of the sample, which has a few thousand clones, 23% seen once. Treatment here: randomized to nivolumab then ipilimumab (arm A) or the reverse (arm B). The TCR originated in a human donor with melanoma. The V and J genes are TRBV11-3 and TRBJ2-2; no definite D call. The starting material was tumor tissue (inferred from file names), obtained from a patient given nivolumab and ipilimumab in sequence. For the CDR3, the DNA is TGTGCCAGCAGCTTATCCTGGGCAGGGAACACCGGGGAGCTGTTTTTT. This translates into CASSLSWAGNTGELFF. The full variable domain, completed using reference TRBV11-3 and TRBJ2-2, is EAGVVQSPRYKIIEKKQPVAFWCNPISGHNTLYWYLQNLGQGPELLIRYENEEAVDDSQLPKDRFSAERLKGVDSTLKIQPAELGDSAVYLCASSLSWAGNTGELFFGEGSRLTVL.